The present TCR beta chain was sequenced within a study of cytomegalovirus exposure and HLA in healthy donors (dated by TCRdb to 2015 to 2018). As for the study more broadly: According to an earlier analysis of 550 to 750 of the donors, about 179 million T cells yielded 95 million to 140 million unique TCR beta sequences and roughly 280 Gb of sequence data. Approximately 300 gigabases of sequencing data and 70 million to 100 million unique TCR sequences made up an early release that covered several hundred HLA-typed donors. Among the roughly 430 genotyped donors, around 81% belonged to the genetic ancestry cluster associated with self-reported Caucasian donors. The study aimed to test whether cataloging public T cell receptors could reveal signatures of past pathogen exposure. The T cell repertoires of 550 to 850 subjects were profiled by immunosequencing and related to cytomegalovirus serostatus. A separate validation cohort of roughly 110 different subjects was used in addition to the 666-subject first cohort. The study combined high-throughput TCR immunosequencing, statistical association of individual TCRs with disease status, and machine learning to predict cytomegalovirus infection status. A later analysis re-analyzed previously published TCR beta repertoires from roughly 630 donors and added high-resolution HLA genotyping to study TCR occurrence patterns. Rather than using new phenotypic data, the later analysis identified candidate immune exposures from TCR beta sequences and from how often those sequences occurred across donors. An earlier analysis of around 640 of the donors used high-throughput TCR beta sequencing to judge whether each TCR beta V gene segment behaved as functional or pseudogenic. Donor age, sex, ethnicity and CMV serostatus were compiled together with the repertoire data. A later genetic analysis used genome-wide SNP genotypes for about 65% of the roughly 670 donors, treating that subset as a discovery cohort. Every discovery cohort repertoire had been produced on one sequencing platform. HLA typing covered class I and class II loci at four-digit resolution. Typing coverage differed by locus: A, B, C, DRB1 and DQB1 were typed in about 629-640 donors, DQA1 in roughly 500, DPA1 in around 600, and DPB1 in 472. Five DR-DQ haplotypes were treated as single units for association and clustering because of strong linkage in the cohort. Across 398 genotyped donors of the cohort, an average of about 200,000 unique TCR beta nucleotide sequences per donor were sequenced, and roughly a sixth of those sequences were non-productive.

Results the study describes overall, beyond this receptor: A later analysis found that TCR association rates varied across HLA loci, with DRB1 alleles showing the most associated TCRs and HLA-C alleles the fewest. Because counts were too low, about 15 rarely observed V segments, including chromosome 9 orphons, were left out of the earlier analysis of approximately 500 of the donors. A later genetic analysis reported fewer N-insertions in productive TCRs among donors in an Asian-associated ancestry cluster than the approximately 700-donor mean. Specific HLA alleles were associated with roughly 17,000 TCR beta sequences at a false discovery rate of 0.05 in a later analysis. Linkage disequilibrium might explain the correlated functional status among segregating V segments, but an unknown experimental factor could not be excluded. In this cohort, only TCR beta chains were sequenced, and detectable features were limited by the absence of alpha or paired-chain data. A later genetic analysis associated a missense DCLRE1C variant with V-gene and J-gene trimming of TCR beta chains, and an independent cohort replicated the association. CMV serostatus was the only immune exposure information available for the cohort. Across donors, most TCR sequences were observed very rarely, whereas some public TCRs were present in many individuals. A further reported finding was that TCR beta sequences accurately predicted the HLA-A and HLA-B alleles for most subjects in the first cohort. The study gave a list of about 170 TCR beta chains associated with cytomegalovirus. According to a later analysis, most CMV-associated TCR beta chains appeared to be HLA-restricted, and the HLA associations seemed to be driven largely by CMV exposure. Strong co-occurrence of HLA alleles, especially DR and DQ, made assigning TCR associations to individual alleles difficult. In a later analysis, HLA-associated TCR beta chains were found to be more clonally expanded and to have lower generation probabilities than equally common non-associated chains. In vitro tests confirmed that a few of the cytomegalovirus-associated TCR beta chains recognize cytomegalovirus antigens. It was suggested by the authors that the approach could potentially be generalized to other disease states and immunological phenotypes. In an earlier analysis of some 550 of the donors, most TCR beta V segments were observed in productive rearrangements about 90% or about 30% of the time, broadly matching IMGT annotations. The classifier was reported to diagnose cytomegalovirus status with high specificity and sensitivity in both the original cohort and the validation cohort. Roughly uniform sequencing depth across donors was assumed in presence/absence analyses, although this assumption may not hold. A cluster of highly shared sequence variants was judged likely to be a technical artifact of the sequencing pipeline. Because HLA typing was unavailable for some donors at each locus, only the typed subset was used in association tests. In a later analysis, several top co-occurrence clusters were reported to appear linked to parvovirus B19, influenza, CMV and Epstein-Barr virus.

The cohort consisted of 600 to 700 healthy bone marrow donors. All cohort members were sampled while nominally healthy, although unrecorded immune exposures were likely present. The donor tested CMV seropositive and was one of the 289 seropositive cohort members. A peripheral blood sample was provided by each donor, and peripheral blood mononuclear cells were used for TCR beta sequencing. Genomic DNA was extracted from the blood cell samples with the Qiagen DNeasy Blood Extraction Kit. Receptors were amplified or captured by the immunoSEQ multiplex PCR assay. A mixture of 60 forward primers for TCR Vbeta segments and 13 reverse primers for TCR Jbeta segments was used in the multiplex PCR. Amplification of the CDR3 region of rearranged TCR beta genes was performed with a multiplex PCR assay on genomic DNA. The amplified TCR beta libraries were sequenced on the Illumina HiSeq System as 87-base-pair reads. The source study handled its data this way. In a later analysis, tens of millions of unique TCR beta chains were counted across the roughly 610 repertoires, and around 11 million of these chains were shared by at least two donors. Raw reads were error-corrected and collapsed into unique sequences by a nearest-neighbor algorithm in which closely related sequences were merged to remove PCR and sequencing errors. V, D and J gene segments were assigned by aligning CDR3 sequences to IMGT reference sequences. Each retained sequence needed at least a six-nucleotide match to both a V gene segment and a J gene segment. A rearrangement was called productive if the CDR3 had no stop codons and remained in frame with V and J, and every other rearrangement was called non-productive. CDR3 was defined by IMGT convention, running from the second conserved V-encoded cysteine to the conserved J-encoded phenylalanine. The earlier analysis of approximately 590 of the donors excluded any sequence lacking an unambiguous match to a single V gene segment. An earlier analysis of some 500 of the donors classified V segments as functional when productive rearrangements were above 56.7% and as segregating when the standard deviation between donors was above 5%. A statistical classification framework was developed to diagnose cytomegalovirus status using the catalog of TCR beta chain sequences. In a later analysis, V and J genes were assigned by comparing TCR nucleotide sequences against IMGT/GENE-DB human TR gene sequences. In a later analysis, CDR3 sequences and most-parsimonious VDJ recombination scenarios were assigned using the TCRdist pipeline. In a later analysis, every TCR beta chain was defined by the combination of its CDR3 amino acid sequence and its V-gene family, and reads without a unique V-gene family were dropped. As a way to deal with suspected cross-contamination and a sequencing artifact, a later analysis dropped approximately 590 nucleotide sequences that were highly shared and had low generation probability. A later analysis calculated a clonal expansion index for each public chain from normalized within-repertoire ranks of inferred template counts. Generation probabilities in a later analysis came from a VDJ recombination model fitted to out-of-frame rearrangements, and those results were checked against IGoR. A later analysis scored TCR-TCR, TCR-HLA and TCR-CMV co-occurrence with hypergeometric tests, applying a repertoire-size bias correction to TCR pairs. A later analysis estimated false discovery rates by permuting HLA or CMV assignments 20 times. In a later analysis, co-occurring TCRs were grouped using DBSCAN, and TCRdist sequence similarity was added for clustering within HLA-allele-positive subsets. Co-occurrence clustering excluded repertoires with fewer than 30,000 or more than 120,000 public chains, plus five with anomalous nucleotide sharing. Drawn from immuneACCESS, this table holds only the in-frame rearrangements with V and J called that TCRdb kept. Clones are partly lost; checked studies trace under half to an unresolved V gene and leave the rest unexplained. V and J calls plus clone size are reproduced from that table; the DNA served to infer D and trimming. The sample includes approximately 190,000 clones, with roughly 77% observed a single time. Roughly 3.2% of the sample rests with the top ten.

This clone was seen a handful of times. Its antigen is unknown. Per-base qualities were not stored, and no clone one base away is much larger. The receptor was derived from a man aged 40-49 years in good health and CMV-seropositive. Sequenced input: PBMCs.

The nucleotide sequence is TGCGCCAGCATAGGGGTGGGGCTCGATGAAGCTTTCTTT. Its product reads: CASIGVGLDEAFF. The chain joins TRBV4-1 to TRBJ1-1; matching of 5 bases hints at TRBD1 as the D gene. CDR3 length: 13 amino acids, cysteine to phenylalanine. Left in the record is the CDR3 DNA by itself, 39 bases read in frame from the first base. CDR1 and CDR2 were assigned from the germline V gene as MGHRA and YSYEKL. Trimming takes 7 bases from V and 7 bases from J, and the germline ends sit 16 bases apart.